Shown below are 2 T cell receptor beta chains from a single sample sequenced in a study of tumor-infiltrating lymphocytes in primary liver carcinoma. TCR beta cDNA was made from 450 to 500 ng total RNA with a constant-region primer. Slightly modified ARM-PCR, run as three nested multiplex PCR rounds, produced the TCR beta libraries. The first two PCR rounds, nine to ten cycles each, used TRBV1-TRBV30 forward primers and a C-beta reverse primer. In TCRdb, the multiplex PCR reads were re-called with MiXCR into one record per CDR3 protein. The data contain more than 45,000 distinct CDR3 sequences, over 75% of them singletons. Co-extracting RNA and DNA was done with about 18-33 mg of unsorted bulk tissue as input. The sample consisted of liver tumor tissue from sampling region 5. Subset: tumor region T5, tumor centre. Receptor source: a man aged 35-49 years with primary liver carcinoma and hepatitis B virus infection.

Note on this clonotype: Since the CDR3 does not end with the conserved phenylalanine or tryptophan, this likely comes from a read error. Because the CDR3's place on the DNA is in doubt, the DNA is left out and the CDR3 is given as listed by TCRdb. The rearrangement joins TRBV29-1 to TRBJ2-7. The length of the CDR3 is 16 amino acids, counting both ends. The germline V gene has CDR1 SQVTM and CDR2 ANQGSEA. The CDR3 loop reads CSAMTSGIGTPYEQHS.

Notes on this clonotype: The conserved phenylalanine or tryptophan normally closing the CDR3 is absent here, so this likely arose from a read error. The chain couples TRBV11-1 to TRBJ2-5; 14 nucleotides match TRBD2. The CDR3 is 15 amino acids. Per the germline V gene, CDR1 is SGHAT and CDR2 is FQDESV (reference sequence). The CDR3 DNA sequence: TGTGCCAGCACCCTCACGGGACTAGCGGGAGAGGCCCAGTACCTA. Protein: CASTLTGLAGEAQYL.